The 9 T cell receptor beta chains reported below all come from one sample, sequenced in a study of breast tumors, draining lymph nodes, adjacent tissues. Breast cancer patients provided tissue from their axillary draining lymph nodes. TCRdb redid the calling of the multiplex PCR reads with MiXCR, one entry per CDR3 protein. The sample yields around 170,000 distinct CDR3 sequences, roughly a third seen once. Sequencing was performed on axillary lymph node tissue. The receptors originated from a female donor with breast cancer. Some clones in this sample may be carry-over from other donors' samples.

The chain couples TRBV29-1 to TRBJ1-4; 7 nucleotides line up with TRBD1. V lost 7 bases and J lost 8; bases outside the gene matches: 4. The CDR3 is 11 amino acids. The germline V gene encodes CDR1 SQVTM and CDR2 ANQGSEA. CDR3 in amino acids: CSGKGGEKLFF. The CDR3 nucleotides read TGCAGCGGCAAAGGGGGCGAAAAACTGTTTTTT.

This clonotype was counted ten times or more. The chain links TRBV9 to TRBJ2-7; 9 nucleotides agree with TRBD1. The CDR3 length is 13 residues. Trimming took 4 bases from V and 7 from J; bases not matched to a gene: 6. The germline V gene has CDR1 SGDLS and CDR2 YYNGEE. CDR3 DNA sequence: TGTGCCAGCAGCCAACAGGGGGCGGGAGAGCAGTACTTC. Translated: CASSQQGAGEQYF.

V is TRBV7-2 and J is TRBJ2-2; 11 bases map to TRBD2. The junction had 8 bases not matched to a gene; V was cut back by 6 bases and J by 5 bases. In germline, CDR1 is SGHTA, CDR2 FQGNSA. The CDR3 extends over 16 amino acids. DNA of the CDR3: TGTGCCAGCAGTTACACTAGCGGGGGAAGAACCGGGGAGCTGTTTTTT. It is translated as CASSYTSGGRTGELFF.

The chain uses TRBV6-1 and TRBJ1-2; D remains unclear. V was cut by 6 bases and J by 6 bases, with 11 bases left in between. The CDR3 length is 12 residues. The germline gives CDR1 MNHNS, CDR2 SASEGT. The CDR3 bases are TGTGCCAGCAGCTGGGGTGACAATGGCTACACCTTC. It specifies CASSWGDNGYTF.

This clonotype has more than one count but fewer than ten. One junction end does not reproduce the germline sequence, and a read error may be involved. CDR3 amino acids: CASGHEVGELSF. The CDR3 nucleotides read TGTGCCAGCGGCCACGAAGTCGGGGAGCTGTCTTTT. The gene calls are TRBV7-9 and TRBJ2-2; a weak D match, TRBD2 (5 bases). The CDR3 is 12 residues long. Germline V CDR1 and CDR2: SEHNR, FQNEAQ (reference sequence).

This clonotype was seen at least ten times. The CDR3 DNA sequence: TGTGCCAGCGTGGCGGGGGGGAACACCGGGGAGCTGTTTTTT. Translation gives CASVAGGNTGELFF. The V call is TRBV2, the J call TRBJ2-2; 8 bases agree with TRBD2. The CDR3 sequence is 14 residues long. The germline gives CDR1 SNHLY, CDR2 FYNNEI. With 8 bases clipped from V and 1 base from J, the junction kept 3 bases outside the gene matches.

This clonotype was found many times. V gene TRBV12-3 or TRBV12-4 combines with J gene TRBJ1-2; D possibly corresponds to TRBD1 (5 bases). Between the trimmed V and J ends, which lost 5 bases and 3 bases, there was a span of 22 bases. CDR3 length: 17 residues. The CDR3 region is CASSGTSVDSAYYGYTF. CDR3 coding DNA: TGTGCCAGCAGTGGCACCTCCGTTGACAGCGCATACTATGGCTACACCTTC.

Remarks on this clonotype: This may stem from a read error, because a much larger clone lies one nucleotide away. The chain is built from TRBV5-8 and TRBJ2-1; D uncertain. The CDR3 contains 11 residues. V was shortened by 0 bases and J by 15 bases, with 10 bases between the two germline ends. Germline CDR1 SGHTS, CDR2 YDEGEE. The CDR3 region is CASSLEWARFF. The CDR3 bases are TGTGCCAGCAGCTTGGAGTGGGCAAGGTTCTTC. The whole variable domain, remainder taken from reference TRBV5-8 and TRBJ2-1, is EAGVTQSPTHLIKTRGQQATLRCSPISGHTSVYWYQQALGLGLQFLLWYDEGEERNRGNFPPRFSGRQFPNYSSELNVNALELEDSALYLCASSLEWARFFGPGTRLTVL.

The sample holds a few counts of this clonotype. The chain couples TRBV12-3 or TRBV12-4 to TRBJ1-5, with D uncertain. Between the trimmed V and J ends, which lost 2 bases and 4 bases, there was a span of 15 bases. The CDR3 covers 16 residues. This CDR3 reads CASSLRGRGKNQPQHF. The CDR3, as DNA: TGTGCCAGCAGTTTACGTGGGCGGGGAAAGAATCAGCCCCAGCATTTT.